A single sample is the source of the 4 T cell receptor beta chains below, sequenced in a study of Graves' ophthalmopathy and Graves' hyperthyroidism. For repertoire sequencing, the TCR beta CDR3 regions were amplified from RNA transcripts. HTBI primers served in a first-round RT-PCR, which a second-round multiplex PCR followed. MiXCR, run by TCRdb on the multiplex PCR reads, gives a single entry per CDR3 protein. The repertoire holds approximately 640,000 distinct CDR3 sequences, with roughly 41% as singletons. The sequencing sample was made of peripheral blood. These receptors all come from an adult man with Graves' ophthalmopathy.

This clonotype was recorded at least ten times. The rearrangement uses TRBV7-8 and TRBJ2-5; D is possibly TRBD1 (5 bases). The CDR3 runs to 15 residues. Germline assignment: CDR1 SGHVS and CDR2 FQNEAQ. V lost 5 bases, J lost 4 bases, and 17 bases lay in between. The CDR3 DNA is TGTGCCAGCAGCCCACGGAAGGGGTCACGAGAGACCCAGTACTTC. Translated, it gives CASSPRKGSRETQYF.

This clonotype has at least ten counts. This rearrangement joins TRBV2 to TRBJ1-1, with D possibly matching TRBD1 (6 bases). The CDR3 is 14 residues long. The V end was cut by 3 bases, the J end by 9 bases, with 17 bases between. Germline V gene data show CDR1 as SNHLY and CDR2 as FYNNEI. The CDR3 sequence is CASSELGHLLKAFF. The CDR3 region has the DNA TGTGCCAGCAGTGAGTTGGGACACCTTTTGAAAGCTTTCTTT.

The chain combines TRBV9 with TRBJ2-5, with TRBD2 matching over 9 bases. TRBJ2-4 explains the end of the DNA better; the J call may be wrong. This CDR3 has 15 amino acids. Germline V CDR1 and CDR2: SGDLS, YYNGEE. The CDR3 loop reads CASSVAPSGENIQYF. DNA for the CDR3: TGTGCCAGCAGCGTAGCTCCTAGCGGGGAGAACATTCAGTACTTC.

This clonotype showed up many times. CDR3 protein: CSAPHSTNEKLFF. The CDR3 DNA is TGCAGTGCCCCCCATTCCACTAATGAAAAACTGTTTTTT. The V and J genes are TRBV20-1 and TRBJ1-4; D is unclear. Germline V gives CDR1 DFQATT, CDR2 SNEGSKA (reference sequence). The ends were cut back, 6 bases at V and 2 bases at J, with 10 bases in the middle. This CDR3 contains 13 residues.